The following is a T cell receptor beta chain sequence with its context. These data come from a study of cytomegalovirus exposure and HLA in healthy donors. Researchers ran the PCR with 60 Vbeta and 13 Jbeta primers. Sequencing used immunoSEQ multiplex PCR; TCRdb keeps in-frame clones, though not all of them. The sample includes 95,000 to 130,000 clones, 65% of them seen just once. The germline CDR1 and CDR2 sequences are MGHDK and SYGVNS. The CDR3 is 15 amino acids. V lost 4 bases, J lost 6 bases, and 9 bases stayed unmatched. The V gene is TRBV25-1, the J gene TRBJ2-3; 8 positions match TRBD2. Material for sequencing was PBMCs. The sequence was collected from a woman aged 40-49 years in good health and CMV-seropositive. Here the CDR3 DNA reads TGTGCCAGCAGTGGGACCGGGACTAGTCTGGATACGCAGTATTTT. It codes for CASSGTGTSLDTQYF. Combining the CDR3 with reference TRBV25-1 and TRBJ2-3 gives the whole variable domain EADIYQTPRYLVIGTGKKITLECSQTMGHDKMYWYQQDPGMELHLIHYSYGVNSTEKGDLSSESTVSRIRTEHFPLTLESARPSHTSQYLCASSGTGTSLDTQYFGPGTRLTVL.